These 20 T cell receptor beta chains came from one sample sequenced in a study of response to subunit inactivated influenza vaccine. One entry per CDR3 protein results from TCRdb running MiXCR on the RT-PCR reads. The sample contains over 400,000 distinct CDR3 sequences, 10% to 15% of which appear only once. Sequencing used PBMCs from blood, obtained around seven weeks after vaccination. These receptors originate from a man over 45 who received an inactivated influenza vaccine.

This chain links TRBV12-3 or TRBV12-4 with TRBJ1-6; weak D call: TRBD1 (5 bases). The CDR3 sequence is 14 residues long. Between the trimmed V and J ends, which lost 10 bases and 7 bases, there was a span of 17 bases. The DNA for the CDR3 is TGTGCCACCCGCCCGGGGGTAGGGAATTCACCCCTCCACTTT. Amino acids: CATRPGVGNSPLHF.

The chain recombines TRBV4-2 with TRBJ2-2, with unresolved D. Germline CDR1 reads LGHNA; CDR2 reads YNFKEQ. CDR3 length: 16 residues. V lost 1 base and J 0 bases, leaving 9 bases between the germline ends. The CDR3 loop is CASSQVYHSNTGELFF. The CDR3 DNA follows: TGTGCCAGCAGCCAAGTTTACCACTCGAACACCGGGGAGCTGTTTTTT.

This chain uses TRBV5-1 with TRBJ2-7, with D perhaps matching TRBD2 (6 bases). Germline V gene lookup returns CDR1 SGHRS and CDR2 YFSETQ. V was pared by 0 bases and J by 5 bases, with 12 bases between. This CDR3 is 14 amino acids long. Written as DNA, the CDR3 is TGCGCCAGCAGCTTGGACGGCGGGACCCACGAGCAGTACTTC. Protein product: CASSLDGGTHEQYF.

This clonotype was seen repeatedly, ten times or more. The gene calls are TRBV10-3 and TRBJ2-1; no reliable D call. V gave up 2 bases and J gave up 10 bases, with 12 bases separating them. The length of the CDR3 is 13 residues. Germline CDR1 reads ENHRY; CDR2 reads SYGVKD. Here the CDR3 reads CAISEAAVPEQFF. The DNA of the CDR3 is TGTGCCATCAGTGAGGCGGCAGTTCCCGAGCAGTTCTTC.

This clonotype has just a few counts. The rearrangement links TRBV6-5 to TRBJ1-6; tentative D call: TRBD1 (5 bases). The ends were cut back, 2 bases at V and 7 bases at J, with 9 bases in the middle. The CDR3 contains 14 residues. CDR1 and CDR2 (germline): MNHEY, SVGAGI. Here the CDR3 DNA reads TGTGCCAGCAGTTACGACAGTTCGAATTCACCCCTCCACTTT. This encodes CASSYDSSNSPLHF.

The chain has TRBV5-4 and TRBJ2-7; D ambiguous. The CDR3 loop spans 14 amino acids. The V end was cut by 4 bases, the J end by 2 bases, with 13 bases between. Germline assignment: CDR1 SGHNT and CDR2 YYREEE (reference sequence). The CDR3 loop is CASSLGRSPYEQYF. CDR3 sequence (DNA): TGTGCCAGCAGCCTCGGGCGGTCCCCCTACGAGCAGTACTTC.

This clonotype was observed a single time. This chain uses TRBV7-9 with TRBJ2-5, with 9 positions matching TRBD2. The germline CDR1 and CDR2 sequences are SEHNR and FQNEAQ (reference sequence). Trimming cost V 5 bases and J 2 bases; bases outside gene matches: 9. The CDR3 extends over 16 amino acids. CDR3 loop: CASSPSLAGSQETQYF. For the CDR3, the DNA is TGTGCCAGCAGCCCGTCACTAGCGGGTTCTCAAGAGACCCAGTACTTC.

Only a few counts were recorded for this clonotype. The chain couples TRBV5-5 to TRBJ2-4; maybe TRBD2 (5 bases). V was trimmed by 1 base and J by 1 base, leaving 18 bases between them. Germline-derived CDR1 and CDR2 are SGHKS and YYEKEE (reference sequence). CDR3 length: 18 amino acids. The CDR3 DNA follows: TGTGCCAGCAGCTTGTATGTAGGTTCGGAGGCGGCCAAAAACATTCAGTACTTC. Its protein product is CASSLYVGSEAAKNIQYF.

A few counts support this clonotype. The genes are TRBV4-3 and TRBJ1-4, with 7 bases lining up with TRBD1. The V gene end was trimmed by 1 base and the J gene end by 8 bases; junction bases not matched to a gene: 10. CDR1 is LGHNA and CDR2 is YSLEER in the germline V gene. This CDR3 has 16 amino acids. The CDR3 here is CASSQGSGQVGEKLFF. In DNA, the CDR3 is TGCGCCAGCAGCCAAGGGAGCGGACAGGTCGGGGAAAAACTGTTTTTT.

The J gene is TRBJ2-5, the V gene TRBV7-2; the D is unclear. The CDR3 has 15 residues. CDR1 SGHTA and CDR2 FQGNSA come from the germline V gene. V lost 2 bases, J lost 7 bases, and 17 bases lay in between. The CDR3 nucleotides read TGTGCCAGCAGCTTATATTCTAGTGGCTTGGGGACCCAGTACTTC. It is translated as CASSLYSSGLGTQYF.

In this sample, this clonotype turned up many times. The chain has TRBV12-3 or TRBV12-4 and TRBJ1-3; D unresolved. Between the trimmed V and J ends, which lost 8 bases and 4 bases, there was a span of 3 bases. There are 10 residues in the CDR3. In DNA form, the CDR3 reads TGTGCCAGCGGCGGAAACACCATATATTTT. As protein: CASGGNTIYF.

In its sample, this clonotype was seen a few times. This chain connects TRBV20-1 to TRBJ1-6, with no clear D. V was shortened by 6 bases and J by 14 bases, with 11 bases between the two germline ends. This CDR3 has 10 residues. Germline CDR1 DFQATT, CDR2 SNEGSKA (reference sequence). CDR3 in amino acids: CSAASNTLHF. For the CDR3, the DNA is TGCAGTGCAGCGTCAAACACCCTCCACTTT.

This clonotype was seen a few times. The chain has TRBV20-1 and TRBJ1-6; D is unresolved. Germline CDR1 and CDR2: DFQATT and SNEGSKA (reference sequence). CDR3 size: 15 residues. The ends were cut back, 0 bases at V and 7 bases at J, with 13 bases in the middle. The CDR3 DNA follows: TGCAGTGCTAGAGATCCCCAGGAGAGAAATTCACCCCTCCACTTT. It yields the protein CSARDPQERNSPLHF.

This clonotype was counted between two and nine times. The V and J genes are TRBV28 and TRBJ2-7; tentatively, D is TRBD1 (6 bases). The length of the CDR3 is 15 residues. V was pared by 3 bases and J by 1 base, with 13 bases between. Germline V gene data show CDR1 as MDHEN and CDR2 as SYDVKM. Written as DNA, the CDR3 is TGTGCCAGCAGTTTTCCACAGGGCCTTTCCTACGAGCAGTACTTC. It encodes CASSFPQGLSYEQYF.

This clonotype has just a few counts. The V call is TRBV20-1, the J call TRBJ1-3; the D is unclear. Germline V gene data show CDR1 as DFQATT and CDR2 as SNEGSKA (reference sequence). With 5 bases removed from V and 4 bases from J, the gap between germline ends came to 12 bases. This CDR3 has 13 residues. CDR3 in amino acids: CSAARTAGNTIYF. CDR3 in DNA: TGCAGTGCTGCCCGGACCGCGGGAAACACCATATATTTT.

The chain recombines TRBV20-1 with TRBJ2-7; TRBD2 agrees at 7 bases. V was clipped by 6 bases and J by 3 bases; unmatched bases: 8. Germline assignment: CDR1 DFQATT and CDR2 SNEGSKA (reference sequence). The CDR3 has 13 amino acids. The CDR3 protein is CSANGLGFYEQYF. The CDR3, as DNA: TGCAGTGCGAACGGACTAGGCTTCTACGAGCAGTACTTC.

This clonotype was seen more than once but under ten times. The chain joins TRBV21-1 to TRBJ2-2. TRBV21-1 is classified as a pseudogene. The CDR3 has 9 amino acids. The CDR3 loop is CAKGRELFF. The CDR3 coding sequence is TGTGCCAAAGGAAGGGAGCTGTTTTTT.

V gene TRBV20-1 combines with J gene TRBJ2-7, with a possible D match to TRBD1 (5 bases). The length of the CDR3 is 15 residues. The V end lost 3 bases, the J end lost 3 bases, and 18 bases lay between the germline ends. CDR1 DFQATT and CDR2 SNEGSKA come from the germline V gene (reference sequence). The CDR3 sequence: CSASKELSGNYEQYF. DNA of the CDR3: TGCAGTGCTAGCAAAGAGCTTTCAGGGAACTACGAGCAGTACTTC.

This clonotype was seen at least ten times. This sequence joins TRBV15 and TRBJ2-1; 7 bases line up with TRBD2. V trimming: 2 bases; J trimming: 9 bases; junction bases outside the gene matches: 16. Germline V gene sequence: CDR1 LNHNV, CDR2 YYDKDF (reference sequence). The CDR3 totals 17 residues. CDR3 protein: CATSRPRDYGLKGEQFF. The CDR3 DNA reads TGTGCCACCAGCAGACCCCGGGACTACGGACTTAAGGGTGAGCAGTTCTTC.

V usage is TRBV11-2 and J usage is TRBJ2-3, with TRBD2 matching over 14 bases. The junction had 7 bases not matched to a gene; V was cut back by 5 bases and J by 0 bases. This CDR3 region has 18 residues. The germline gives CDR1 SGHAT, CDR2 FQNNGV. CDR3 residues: CASSPRLAGGTSTDTQYF. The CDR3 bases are TGTGCCAGCAGCCCCCGACTAGCGGGAGGGACTAGCACAGATACGCAGTATTTT. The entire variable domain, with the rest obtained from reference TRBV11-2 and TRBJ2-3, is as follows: EAGVAQSPRYKIIEKRQSVAFWCNPISGHATLYWYQQILGQGPKLLIQFQNNGVVDDSQLPKDRFSAERLKGVDSTLKIQPAKLEDSAVYLCASSPRLAGGTSTDTQYFGPGTRLTVL.